The 9 T cell receptor beta chains in this list originate from one sample, sequenced in a study of cytomegalovirus exposure and HLA in healthy donors. Researchers ran the PCR with 60 Vbeta and 13 Jbeta primers. Sequenced by immunoSEQ multiplex PCR; TCRdb stores in-frame clones only, minus some. The sample consists of about 160,000 clones, roughly 80% of them appearing once. The sequencing sample was made of PBMCs. All receptors come from a young man in good health and CMV-seronegative.

Comment on this clone: An end of the junction does not agree with germline; a read error may underlie this. The chain has TRBV7-9 and TRBJ2-7, with D tentatively TRBD1 (6 bases). The V gene's germline CDR1 is SEHNR and CDR2 FQNEAQ (reference sequence). The CDR3 contains 14 residues. CDR3 sequence (DNA): TGTTCCAGCAGCTTAGCACAGGGCCCATACGAGCAGTACTTC. Encoded protein: CSSSLAQGPYEQYF.

Turning to this clone: The junction and the germline gene differ at one end; a read error may be behind it. The chain joins TRBV7-9 to TRBJ1-5; no clear D. Germline V gene lookup returns CDR1 SEHNR and CDR2 FQNEAQ (reference sequence). This CDR3 is 13 amino acids long. CDR3 protein: CSSSRDSNQPQHF. In nucleotides, the CDR3 is TGTTCCAGCAGCCGAGATAGCAATCAGCCCCAGCATTTT.

The chain is built from TRBV5-1 and TRBJ2-3; 8 bases match TRBD1. CDR3 length equals 17 residues. Germline V gene data show CDR1 as SGHRS and CDR2 as YFSETQ. V was pared by 2 bases and J by 2 bases, with 10 bases of the junction left unmatched. The CDR3 nucleotides are TGCGCCAGCAGCTTCTATCGTCAGGACAGGGTCACAGATACGCAGTATTTT. This sequence encodes CASSFYRQDRVTDTQYF.

The CDR3 is CASSLNPGDFRNTIYF. The CDR3 DNA reads as TGTGCCAGCAGCTTAAACCCAGGGGATTTTCGGAACACCATATATTTT. The rearrangement links TRBV11-3 to TRBJ1-3; D perhaps matches TRBD1 (6 bases). The V and J ends lost 2 bases and 7 bases respectively, with 18 bases between them. CDR3 length: 16 residues. Germline V gives CDR1 SGHNT, CDR2 YENEEA.

The gene calls are TRBV10-2 and TRBJ1-1; 9 nucleotides line up with TRBD1. Germline V gene sequence: CDR1 WSHSY, CDR2 SAAADI. J gave up 5 bases and V 6 bases, and 13 bases lay outside the gene matches. The CDR3 has 16 residues. CDR3 region: CASRTVIQGAGTEAFF. The CDR3 nucleotides are TGCGCCAGCAGAACCGTCATACAGGGGGCAGGGACTGAAGCTTTCTTT.

This chain uses TRBV27 with TRBJ2-7; the match to TRBD2 covers 7 bases. Trimming took 10 bases from V and 4 from J; bases not matched to a gene: 10. The CDR3 totals 13 residues. The germline V gene has CDR1 MNHEY and CDR2 SMNVEV (reference sequence). CDR3 residues: CATSLAGGYEQYF. DNA for the CDR3: TGTGCCACCTCCTTAGCGGGCGGATACGAGCAGTACTTC.

The chain joins TRBV7-2 to TRBJ2-3; no definite D call. This CDR3 has 16 amino acids. The V gene lost 5 bases and the J gene lost 6 bases, with 21 bases spanning the gap. Germline loops: CDR1 SGHTA, CDR2 FQGNSA. In DNA form, the CDR3 reads TGTGCCAGCAGCGTTGGTTGGAAGAGCAACGGGGATACGCAGTATTTT. Its translation is CASSVGWKSNGDTQYF.

V usage is TRBV28 and J usage is TRBJ1-1; 10 bases map to TRBD1. The ends lost 5 bases at V and 7 bases at J; junction bases unmatched: 10. CDR1 is MDHEN, CDR2 SYDVKM, per germline. The CDR3 runs 15 residues. In DNA form, the CDR3 reads TGTGCCAGCAGTGACGGACAGGGGGTTACTAATGAAGCTTTCTTT. Encoded protein: CASSDGQGVTNEAFF.

The chain combines TRBV27 with TRBJ2-7, with 10 nucleotides matching TRBD1. Trimming at V came to 7 bases and at J to 2 bases, leaving 11 bases not matched to a gene. The CDR3 extends over 16 amino acids. In germline, CDR1 is MNHEY, CDR2 SMNVEV (reference sequence). CDR3 in amino acids: CASTPRMGQGTYEQYF. The CDR3 DNA sequence: TGTGCCAGCACCCCACGTATGGGACAGGGGACCTACGAGCAGTACTTC.